This TCR beta chain was obtained from a study of T cell responses to AZD1222 COVID-19 vaccine. Findings of the study overall: Close to half of spike-specific TCRs reportedly recognize unmutated variant regions. Spike-wide coverage was observed for vaccine-associated CD4 TCRs, with dominant responses at 160-218 and 743-854. Breadth and depth of Spike-specific TCRs rose after two AZD1222 doses.

Data came from immunoSEQ multiplex PCR; TCRdb stores just in-frame clones and leaves some out. The table includes 100,000 to 150,000 clones, 80% to 95% detected once. The sample holds a few counts of this clone. Its antigen is not identified. Looked up from germline, CDR1 is DFQATT and CDR2 is SNEGSKA (reference sequence). V was pared by 3 bases and J by 6 bases, with 8 bases between. The CDR3 is 12 amino acids. This receptor was obtained from an adult who received the AZD1222 COVID-19 vaccine. V is TRBV20-1 and J is TRBJ1-4; possibly TRBD1 for D (5 bases). The sample was peripheral blood, taken 28 days after the second AZD1222 dose. DNA of the CDR3: TGCAGTGCTAGTCAGGGCGATGAAAAACTGTTTTTT. It encodes CSASQGDEKLFF.